The clone carrying this T cell receptor beta chain has just a few counts. This record belongs to a study of Ad26.COV2.S vaccination and SARS-CoV-2 variants. V was trimmed by 0 bases and J by 7 bases, leaving 9 bases between them. Germline CDR1 LNHDA, CDR2 SQIVND (reference sequence). The CDR3 extends over 13 amino acids. Treatment here: roughly 18 received Ad26.COV2.S at low or high dose, single or two shots; 5 received placebo; per-sample allocation not given. Specimen acquisition occurred on day 63 following the initial vaccine or placebo injection. Clones were read by immunoSEQ multiplex PCR, and TCRdb kept only the in-frame ones, dropping some. In the table there are about 680,000 clones, roughly nine tenths of which are singletons.

This TCR came from a person between 18 and 60 years old who received the Ad26.COV2.S COVID-19 vaccine or a placebo. The genes are TRBV19 and TRBJ1-2; D unresolved. The input for sequencing was peripheral blood, taken in a trial of Ad26.COV2.S vaccine versus placebo. The CDR3 reads CASSIDRRVGYTF. DNA of the CDR3: TGTGCCAGTAGTATAGATCGGCGGGTTGGCTACACCTTC.